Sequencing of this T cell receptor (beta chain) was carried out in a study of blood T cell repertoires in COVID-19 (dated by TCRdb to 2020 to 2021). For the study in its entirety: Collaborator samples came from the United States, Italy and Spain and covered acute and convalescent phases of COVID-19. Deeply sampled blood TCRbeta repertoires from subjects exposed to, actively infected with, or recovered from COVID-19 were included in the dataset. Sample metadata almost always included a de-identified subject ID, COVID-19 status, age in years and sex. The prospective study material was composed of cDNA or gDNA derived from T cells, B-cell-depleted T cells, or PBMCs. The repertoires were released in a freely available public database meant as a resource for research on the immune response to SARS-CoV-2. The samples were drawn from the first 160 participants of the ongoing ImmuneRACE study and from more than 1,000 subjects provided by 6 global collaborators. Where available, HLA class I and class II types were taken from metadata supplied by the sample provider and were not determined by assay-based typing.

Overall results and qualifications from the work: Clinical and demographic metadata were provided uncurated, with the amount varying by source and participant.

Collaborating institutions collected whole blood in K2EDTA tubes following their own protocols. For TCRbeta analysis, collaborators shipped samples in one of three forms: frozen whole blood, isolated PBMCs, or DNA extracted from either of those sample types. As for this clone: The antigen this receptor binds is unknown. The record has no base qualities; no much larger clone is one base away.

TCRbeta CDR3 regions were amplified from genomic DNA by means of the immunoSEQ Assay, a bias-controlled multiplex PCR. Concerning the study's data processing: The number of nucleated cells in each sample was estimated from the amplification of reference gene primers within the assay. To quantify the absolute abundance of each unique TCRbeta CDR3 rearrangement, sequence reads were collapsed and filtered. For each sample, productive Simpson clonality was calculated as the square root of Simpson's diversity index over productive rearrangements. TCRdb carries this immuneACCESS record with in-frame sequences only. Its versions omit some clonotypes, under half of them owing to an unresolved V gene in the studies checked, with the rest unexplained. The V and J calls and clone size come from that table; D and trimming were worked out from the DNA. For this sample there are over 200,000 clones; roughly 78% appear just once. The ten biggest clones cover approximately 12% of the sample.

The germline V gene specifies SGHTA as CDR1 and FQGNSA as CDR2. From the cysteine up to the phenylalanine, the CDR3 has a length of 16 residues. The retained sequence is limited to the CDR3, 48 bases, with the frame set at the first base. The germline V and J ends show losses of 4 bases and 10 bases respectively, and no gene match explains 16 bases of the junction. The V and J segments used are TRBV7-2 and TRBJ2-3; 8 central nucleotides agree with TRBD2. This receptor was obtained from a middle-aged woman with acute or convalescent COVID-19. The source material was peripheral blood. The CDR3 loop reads CASSSAGPGGPGSQYF. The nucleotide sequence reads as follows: TGTGCCAGCAGCTCAGCCGGACCGGGAGGGCCCGGGTCGCAGTATTTT.